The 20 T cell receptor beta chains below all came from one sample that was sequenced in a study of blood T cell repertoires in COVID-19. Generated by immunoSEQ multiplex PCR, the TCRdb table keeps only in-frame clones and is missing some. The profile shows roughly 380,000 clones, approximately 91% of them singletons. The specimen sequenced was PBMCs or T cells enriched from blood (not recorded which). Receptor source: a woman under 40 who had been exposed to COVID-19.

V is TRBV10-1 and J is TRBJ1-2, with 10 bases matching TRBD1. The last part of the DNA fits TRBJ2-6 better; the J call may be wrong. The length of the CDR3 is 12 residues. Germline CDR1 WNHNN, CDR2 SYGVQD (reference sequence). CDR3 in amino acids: CASSGRQGALTF. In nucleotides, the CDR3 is TGCGCCAGCAGTGGCCGACAGGGGGCCCTGACTTTC.

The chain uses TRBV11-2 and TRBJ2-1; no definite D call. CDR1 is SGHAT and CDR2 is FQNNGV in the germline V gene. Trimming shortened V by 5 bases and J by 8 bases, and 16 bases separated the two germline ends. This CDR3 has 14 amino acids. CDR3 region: CASSVLVFPHEQFF. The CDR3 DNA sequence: TGTGCCAGCAGCGTCCTAGTCTTCCCCCATGAGCAGTTCTTC.

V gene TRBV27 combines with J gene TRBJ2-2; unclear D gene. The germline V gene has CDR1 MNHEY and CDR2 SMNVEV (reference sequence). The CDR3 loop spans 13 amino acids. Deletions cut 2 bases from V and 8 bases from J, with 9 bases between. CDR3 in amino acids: CASSLNQLGELFF. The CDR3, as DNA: TGTGCCAGCAGTTTAAATCAACTAGGGGAGCTGTTTTTT.

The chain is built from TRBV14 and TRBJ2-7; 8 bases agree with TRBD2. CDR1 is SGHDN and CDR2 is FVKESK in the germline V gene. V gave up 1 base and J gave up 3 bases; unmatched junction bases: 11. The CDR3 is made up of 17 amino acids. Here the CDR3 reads CASSQVRSGSMVYEQYF. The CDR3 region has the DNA TGTGCCAGCAGCCAAGTTCGAAGCGGGAGTATGGTCTACGAGCAGTACTTC.

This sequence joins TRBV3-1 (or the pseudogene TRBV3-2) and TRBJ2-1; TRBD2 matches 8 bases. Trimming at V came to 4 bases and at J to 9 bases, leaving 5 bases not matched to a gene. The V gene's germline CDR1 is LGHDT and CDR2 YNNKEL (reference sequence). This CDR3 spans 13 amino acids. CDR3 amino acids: CASSPIREGEQFF. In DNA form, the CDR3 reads TGTGCCAGCAGCCCCATTCGGGAGGGTGAGCAGTTCTTC.

The CDR3 DNA reads as TGTGCCAGCAGTGCCCTAGTGGACACAGGGGCCACTGGAAACACCATATATTTT. It translates to CASSALVDTGATGNTIYF. The rearrangement uses TRBV2 and TRBJ1-3; TRBD1 matches at 7 bases. This CDR3 spans 18 amino acids. The germline CDR1 and CDR2 sequences are SNHLY and FYNNEI. Trimming removed 4 bases from V and 2 bases from J; junction bases left unmatched: 14.

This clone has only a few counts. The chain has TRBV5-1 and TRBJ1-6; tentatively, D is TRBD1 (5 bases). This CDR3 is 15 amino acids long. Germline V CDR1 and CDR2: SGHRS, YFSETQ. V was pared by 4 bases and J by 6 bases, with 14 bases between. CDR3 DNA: TGCGCCAGCAGCCGGGACGGAGGGGCTAATTCACCCCTCCACTTT. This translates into CASSRDGGANSPLHF.

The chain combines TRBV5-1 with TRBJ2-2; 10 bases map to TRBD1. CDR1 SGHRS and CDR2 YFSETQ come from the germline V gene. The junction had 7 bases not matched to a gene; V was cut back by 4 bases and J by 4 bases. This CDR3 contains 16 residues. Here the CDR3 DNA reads TGCGCCAGCAGCCCCCCCGGGACAGGGGTCACCGGGGAGCTGTTTTTT. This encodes CASSPPGTGVTGELFF.

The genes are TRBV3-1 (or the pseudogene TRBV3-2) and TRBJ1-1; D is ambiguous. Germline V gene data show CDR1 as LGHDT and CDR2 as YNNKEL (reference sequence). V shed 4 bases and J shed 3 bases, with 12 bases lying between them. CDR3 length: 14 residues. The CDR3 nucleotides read TGTGCCAGCAGCCTCCGGGTCGCTCACACTGAAGCTTTCTTT. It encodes CASSLRVAHTEAFF.

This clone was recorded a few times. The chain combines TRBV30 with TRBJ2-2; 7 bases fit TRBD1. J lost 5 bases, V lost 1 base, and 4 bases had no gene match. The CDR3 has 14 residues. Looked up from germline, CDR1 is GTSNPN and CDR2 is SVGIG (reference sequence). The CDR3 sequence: CAWSEMTGTGELFF. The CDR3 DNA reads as TGTGCCTGGAGTGAAATGACAGGGACCGGGGAGCTGTTTTTT. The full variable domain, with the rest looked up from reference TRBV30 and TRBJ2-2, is SQTIHQWPATLVQPVGSPLSLECTVEGTSNPNLYWYRQAAGRGLQLLFYSVGIGQISSEVPQNLSASRPQDRQFILSSKKLLLSDSGFYLCAWSEMTGTGELFFGEGSRLTVL.

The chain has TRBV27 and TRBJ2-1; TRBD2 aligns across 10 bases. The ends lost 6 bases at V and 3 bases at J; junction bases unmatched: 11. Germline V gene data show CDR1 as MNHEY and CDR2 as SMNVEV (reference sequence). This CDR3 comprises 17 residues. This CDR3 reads CASSFGTSAYNYNEQFF. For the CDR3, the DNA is TGTGCCAGCAGCTTCGGGACTAGCGCCTACAACTACAATGAGCAGTTCTTC.

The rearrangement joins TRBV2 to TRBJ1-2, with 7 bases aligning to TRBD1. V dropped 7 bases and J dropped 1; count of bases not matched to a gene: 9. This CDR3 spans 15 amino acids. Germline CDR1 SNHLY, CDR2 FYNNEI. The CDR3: CASTRTGPSNYGYTF. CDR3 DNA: TGTGCCAGCACCCGGACAGGCCCCAGTAACTATGGCTACACCTTC.

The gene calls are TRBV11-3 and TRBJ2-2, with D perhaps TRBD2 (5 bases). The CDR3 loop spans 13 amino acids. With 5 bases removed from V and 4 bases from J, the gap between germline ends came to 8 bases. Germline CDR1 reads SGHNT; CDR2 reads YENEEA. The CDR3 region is CASSGSATGELFF. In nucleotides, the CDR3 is TGTGCCAGCAGCGGGAGTGCCACCGGGGAGCTGTTTTTT.

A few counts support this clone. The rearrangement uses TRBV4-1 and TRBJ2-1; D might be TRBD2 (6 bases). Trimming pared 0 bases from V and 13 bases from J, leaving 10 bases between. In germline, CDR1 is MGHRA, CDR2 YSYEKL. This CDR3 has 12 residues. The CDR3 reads CASSQDWGGQFF. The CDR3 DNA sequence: TGCGCCAGCAGCCAAGATTGGGGAGGCCAGTTCTTC.

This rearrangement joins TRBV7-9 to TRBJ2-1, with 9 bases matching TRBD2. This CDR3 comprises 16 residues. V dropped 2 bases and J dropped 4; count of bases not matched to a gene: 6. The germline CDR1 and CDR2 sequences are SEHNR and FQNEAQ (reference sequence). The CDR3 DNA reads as TGTGCCAGCAGCTTATCCCTAGCGGGAACGTACAATGAGCAGTTCTTC. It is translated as CASSLSLAGTYNEQFF. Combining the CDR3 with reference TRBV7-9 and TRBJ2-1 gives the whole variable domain DTGVSQNPRHKITKRGQNVTFRCDPISEHNRLYWYRQTLGQGPEFLTYFQNEAQLEKSRLLSDRFSAERPKGSFSTLEIQRTEQGDSAMYLCASSLSLAGTYNEQFFGPGTRLTVL.

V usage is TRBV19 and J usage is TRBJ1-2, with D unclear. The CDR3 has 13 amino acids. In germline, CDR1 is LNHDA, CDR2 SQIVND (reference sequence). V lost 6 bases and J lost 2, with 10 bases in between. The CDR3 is CASSPTDNYGYTF. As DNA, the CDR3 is TGTGCCAGTAGCCCCACAGACAACTATGGCTACACCTTC.

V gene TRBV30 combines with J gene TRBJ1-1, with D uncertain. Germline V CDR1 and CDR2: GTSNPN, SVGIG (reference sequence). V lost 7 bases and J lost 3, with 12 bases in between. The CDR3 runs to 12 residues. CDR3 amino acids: CASGWRDTEAFF. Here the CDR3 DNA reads TGTGCCTCTGGGTGGAGGGACACTGAAGCTTTCTTT.

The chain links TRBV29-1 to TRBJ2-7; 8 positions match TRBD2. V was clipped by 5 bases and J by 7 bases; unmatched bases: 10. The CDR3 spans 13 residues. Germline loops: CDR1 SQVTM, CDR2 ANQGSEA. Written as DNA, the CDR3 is TGCAGCGTTCGAAGAGCGGGAGCAGGGGAGCAGTACTTC. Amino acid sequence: CSVRRAGAGEQYF.

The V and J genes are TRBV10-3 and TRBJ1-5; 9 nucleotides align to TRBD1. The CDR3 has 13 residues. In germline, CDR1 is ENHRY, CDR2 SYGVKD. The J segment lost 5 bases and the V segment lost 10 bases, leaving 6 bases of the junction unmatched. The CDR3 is CASWTGDYQPQHF. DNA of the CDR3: TGTGCCAGCTGGACAGGGGATTATCAGCCCCAGCATTTT.

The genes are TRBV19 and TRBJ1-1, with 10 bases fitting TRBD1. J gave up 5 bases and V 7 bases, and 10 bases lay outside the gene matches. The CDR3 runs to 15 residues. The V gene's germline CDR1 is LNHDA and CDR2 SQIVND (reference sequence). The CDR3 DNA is TGTGCCAGTAAGTTATCGGGACAGGGGTATACTGAAGCTTTCTTT. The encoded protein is CASKLSGQGYTEAFF.